This TCR beta chain came from a study of blood T cell repertoires in COVID-19. Whole-study context: Specimens from acute and convalescent COVID-19 originated in the United States, Italy and Spain.

Only in-frame clones appear in the TCRdb table, and some are missing; sequencing was by immunoSEQ multiplex PCR. The sample lists about 86,000 clones, approximately 90% seen once, with more than 0.95% in the top ten. Assignment of participants to cohorts was predicated upon participant-reported clinical history. This TCR was sampled from a woman between 45 and 60 years old with acute COVID-19. Sample: PBMCs or T cells enriched from blood (not recorded which).

This CDR3 reads CASSLSLANTDTQYF. CDR3 DNA: TGTGCCAGCAGCTTATCACTAGCGAACACAGATACGCAGTATTTT. This sequence joins TRBV13 and TRBJ2-3, with 7 bases that match TRBD2. CDR3 length: 15 residues. V gave up 2 bases and J gave up 2 bases; unmatched junction bases: 4. Germline CDR1 is PRHDT and CDR2 is FYEKMQ (reference sequence).